This T cell receptor (beta chain) was identified in a study of brain T cells in children with intractable seizures (dated by TCRdb to the early 2020s). Some background on the complete study: Resected brain tissue from 45 to 60 pediatric epilepsy surgery cases was first screened for immune gene transcripts using a NanoString immunology panel. Of the roughly twelve selected surgery cases, pre-surgery blood was also sequenced for eight, so four had brain tissue only. Overall results and qualifications from the work: The patients' HCMV serostatus was not known, and viral specificity was inferred solely from CDR3 sequence similarity. Because sequencing depth differed between pre- and post-surgery blood, the absence of clones from the pre-surgery sample may reflect undersampling.

In the paper's terms, the time point label means: blood from clinic visit 5 months post-surgery; TSC patient then seizure free. The surgery cases with the highest brain T cell transcript signatures were chosen for TCR beta chain sequencing of brain tissue, and also of blood when blood was available. Before surgery, patients had received at least one anti-epileptic drug. TCR-sequenced patients were children with drug-resistant epilepsy due to tuberous sclerosis complex, focal cortical dysplasia, Rasmussen encephalitis or hemimegalencephaly. Bulk genomic DNA was isolated from unsorted brain tissue and whole blood using the Monarch genomic DNA purification kit. A word on this clone: Its antigen target is currently unknown. Base quality data are lacking; no much larger clone is found one base away.

TCR beta chain sequences were generated from genomic DNA using the immunoSEQ assay. As for the authors' bioinformatics: Any CDR3 sequence that did not begin with the conserved framework cysteine at position 104 was removed by hand. Clonality was calculated as one minus the normalized Shannon's Diversity Index, with values ranging from 0 (maximal diversity) to 1 (oligoclonal). Differences in the frequency of the same CDR3 between samples, such as brain versus blood, were assessed with chi-squared comparison-of-proportions tests. Public clonotypes were identified by searching immuneACCESS, and similarity to known antiviral clonotypes was assessed with the VDJdb browser. TCRdb provides this immuneACCESS table in a form limited to in-frame rearrangements. Some clones are lacking; in checked studies, under half of them reflect an unresolved V gene, and why the rest are absent is not known. The V and J calls and clone size were taken over from that table, and D and trimming were inferred from the DNA. For this sample there are about 340,000 clones; nearly 95% appear just once. The leading ten clones occupy roughly 6% of the sample.

V and J are truncated by 0 bases and 2 bases respectively, leaving an intervening sequence of 9 bases. The CDR3 runs 15 amino acids, cysteine and phenylalanine included. The CDR3 DNA has 45 bases and is translated from base 1. Sequences LGHDT (CDR1) and YNNKEL (CDR2) are obtained from the germline V gene (reference sequence). The clonotype comes from a boy younger than two with tuberous sclerosis and intractable seizures. Recombination connected TRBV3-1 (or the pseudogene TRBV3-2) to TRBJ2-3, with the D gene not confidently named. The sample here was peripheral blood, taken 4 to 5 months after surgery. CDR3 loop: CASSQDPADTDTQYF. The nucleotides are TGTGCCAGCAGCCAAGATCCCGCTGACACAGATACGCAGTATTTT.